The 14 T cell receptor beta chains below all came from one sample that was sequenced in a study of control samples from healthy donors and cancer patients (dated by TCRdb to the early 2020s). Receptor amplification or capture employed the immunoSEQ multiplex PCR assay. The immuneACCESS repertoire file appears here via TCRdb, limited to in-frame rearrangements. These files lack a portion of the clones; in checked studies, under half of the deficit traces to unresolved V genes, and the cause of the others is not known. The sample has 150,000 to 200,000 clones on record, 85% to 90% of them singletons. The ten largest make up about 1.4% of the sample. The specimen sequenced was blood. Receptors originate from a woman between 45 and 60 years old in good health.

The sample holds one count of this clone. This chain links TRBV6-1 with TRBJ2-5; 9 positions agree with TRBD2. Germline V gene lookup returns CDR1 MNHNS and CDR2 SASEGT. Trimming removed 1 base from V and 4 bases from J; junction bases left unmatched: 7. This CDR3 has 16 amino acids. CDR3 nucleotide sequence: TGTGCCAGCAGTGAAGGAGTGGTAGCGGGAGCAGAGACCCAGTACTTC. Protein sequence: CASSEGVVAGAETQYF.

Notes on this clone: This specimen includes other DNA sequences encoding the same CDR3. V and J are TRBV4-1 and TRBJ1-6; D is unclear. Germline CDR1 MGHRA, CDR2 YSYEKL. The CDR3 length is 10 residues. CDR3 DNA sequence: TGCGCTAGCGGTAATTCACCCCTCCACTTT. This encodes CASGNSPLHF.

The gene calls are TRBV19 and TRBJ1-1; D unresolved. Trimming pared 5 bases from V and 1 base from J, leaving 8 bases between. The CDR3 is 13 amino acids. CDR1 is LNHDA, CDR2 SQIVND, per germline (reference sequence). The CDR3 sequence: CASSWRENTEAFF. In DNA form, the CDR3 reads TGTGCCAGTAGTTGGCGGGAGAACACTGAAGCTTTCTTT.

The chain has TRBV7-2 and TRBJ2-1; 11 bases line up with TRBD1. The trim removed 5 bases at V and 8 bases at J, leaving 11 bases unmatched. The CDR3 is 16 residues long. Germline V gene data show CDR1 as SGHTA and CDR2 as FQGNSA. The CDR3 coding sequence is TGTGCCAGCAGCCCCAATTGGGACAGGGGGAGGGATGAGCAGTTCTTC. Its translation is CASSPNWDRGRDEQFF.

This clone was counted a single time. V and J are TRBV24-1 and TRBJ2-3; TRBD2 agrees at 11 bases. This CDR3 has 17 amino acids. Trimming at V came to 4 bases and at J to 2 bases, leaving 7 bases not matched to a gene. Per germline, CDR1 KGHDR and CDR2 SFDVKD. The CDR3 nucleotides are TGTGCCACCAGTGACCCCGGGACTAGCGGTTACACAGATACGCAGTATTTT. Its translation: CATSDPGTSGYTDTQYF.

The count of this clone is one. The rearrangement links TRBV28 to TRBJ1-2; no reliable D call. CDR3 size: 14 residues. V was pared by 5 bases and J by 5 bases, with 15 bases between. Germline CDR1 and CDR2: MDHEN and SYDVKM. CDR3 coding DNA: TGTGCCAGCAGTCTCTATGGCCCGGGGTATGGCTACACCTTC. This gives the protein CASSLYGPGYGYTF.

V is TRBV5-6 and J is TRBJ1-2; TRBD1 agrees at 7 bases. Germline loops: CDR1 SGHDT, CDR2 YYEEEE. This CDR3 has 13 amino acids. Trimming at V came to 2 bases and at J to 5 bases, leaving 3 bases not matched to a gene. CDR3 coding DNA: TGTGCCAGCAGCTTAGGACAGGAGTATGGCTACACCTTC. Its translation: CASSLGQEYGYTF.

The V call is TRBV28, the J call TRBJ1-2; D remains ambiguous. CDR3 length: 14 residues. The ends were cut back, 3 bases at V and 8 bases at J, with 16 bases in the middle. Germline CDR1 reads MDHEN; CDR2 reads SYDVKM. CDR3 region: CASSFDSTNRGYTF. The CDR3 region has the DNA TGTGCCAGCAGTTTCGACTCGACTAACCGGGGCTACACCTTC.

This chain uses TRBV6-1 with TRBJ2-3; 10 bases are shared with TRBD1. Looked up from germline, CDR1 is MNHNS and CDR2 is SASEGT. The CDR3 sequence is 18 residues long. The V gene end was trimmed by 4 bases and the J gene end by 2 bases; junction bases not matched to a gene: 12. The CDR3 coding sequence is TGTGCCAGCAGTGTAAGAGCCCCGGGACAGGGGATCACAGATACGCAGTATTTT. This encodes CASSVRAPGQGITDTQYF.

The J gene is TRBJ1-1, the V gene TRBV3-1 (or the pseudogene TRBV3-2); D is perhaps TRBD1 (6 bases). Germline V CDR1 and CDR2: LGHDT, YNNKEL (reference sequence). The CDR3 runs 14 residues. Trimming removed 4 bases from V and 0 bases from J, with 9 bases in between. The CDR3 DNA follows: TGTGCCAGCAGCCTTACAGGGTTGAACACTGAAGCTTTCTTT. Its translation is CASSLTGLNTEAFF.

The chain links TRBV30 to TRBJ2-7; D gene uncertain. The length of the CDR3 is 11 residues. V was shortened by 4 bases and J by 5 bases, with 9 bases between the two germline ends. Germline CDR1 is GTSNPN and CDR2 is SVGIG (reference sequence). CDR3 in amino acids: CAWTNRDEQYF. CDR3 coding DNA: TGTGCCTGGACGAACCGCGACGAGCAGTACTTC.

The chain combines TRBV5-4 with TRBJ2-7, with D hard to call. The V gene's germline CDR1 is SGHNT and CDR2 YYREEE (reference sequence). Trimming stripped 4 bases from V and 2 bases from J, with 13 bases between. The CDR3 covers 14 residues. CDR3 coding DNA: TGTGCCAGCAGCGCCTGGTCAGGACCCTACGAGCAGTACTTC. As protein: CASSAWSGPYEQYF.

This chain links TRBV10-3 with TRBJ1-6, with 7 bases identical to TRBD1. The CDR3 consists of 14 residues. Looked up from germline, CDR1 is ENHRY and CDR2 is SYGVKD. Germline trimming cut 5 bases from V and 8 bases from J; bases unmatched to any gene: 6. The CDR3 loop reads CAISLGTEYSPLHF. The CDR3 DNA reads TGTGCCATCAGTCTCGGGACAGAATATTCACCCCTCCACTTT.

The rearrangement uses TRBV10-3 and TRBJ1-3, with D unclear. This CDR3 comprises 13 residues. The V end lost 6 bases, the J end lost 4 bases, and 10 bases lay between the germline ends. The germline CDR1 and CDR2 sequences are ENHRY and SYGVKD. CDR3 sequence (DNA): TGTGCCATCAGCCCGGCCGGGGGAAACACCATATATTTT. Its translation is CAISPAGGNTIYF.